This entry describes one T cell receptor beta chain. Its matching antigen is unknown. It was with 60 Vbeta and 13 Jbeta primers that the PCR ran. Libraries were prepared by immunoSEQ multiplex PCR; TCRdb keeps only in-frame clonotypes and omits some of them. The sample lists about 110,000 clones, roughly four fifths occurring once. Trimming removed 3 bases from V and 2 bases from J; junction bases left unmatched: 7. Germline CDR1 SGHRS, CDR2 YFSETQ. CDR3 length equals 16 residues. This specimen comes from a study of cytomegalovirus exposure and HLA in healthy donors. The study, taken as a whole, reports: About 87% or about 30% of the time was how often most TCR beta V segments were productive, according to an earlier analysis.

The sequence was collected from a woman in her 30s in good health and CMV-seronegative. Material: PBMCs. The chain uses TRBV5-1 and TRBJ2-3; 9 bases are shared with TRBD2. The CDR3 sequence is CASSSSSGVNTDTQYF. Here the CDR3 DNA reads TGCGCCAGCAGCTCTTCTAGCGGGGTTAACACAGATACGCAGTATTTT.